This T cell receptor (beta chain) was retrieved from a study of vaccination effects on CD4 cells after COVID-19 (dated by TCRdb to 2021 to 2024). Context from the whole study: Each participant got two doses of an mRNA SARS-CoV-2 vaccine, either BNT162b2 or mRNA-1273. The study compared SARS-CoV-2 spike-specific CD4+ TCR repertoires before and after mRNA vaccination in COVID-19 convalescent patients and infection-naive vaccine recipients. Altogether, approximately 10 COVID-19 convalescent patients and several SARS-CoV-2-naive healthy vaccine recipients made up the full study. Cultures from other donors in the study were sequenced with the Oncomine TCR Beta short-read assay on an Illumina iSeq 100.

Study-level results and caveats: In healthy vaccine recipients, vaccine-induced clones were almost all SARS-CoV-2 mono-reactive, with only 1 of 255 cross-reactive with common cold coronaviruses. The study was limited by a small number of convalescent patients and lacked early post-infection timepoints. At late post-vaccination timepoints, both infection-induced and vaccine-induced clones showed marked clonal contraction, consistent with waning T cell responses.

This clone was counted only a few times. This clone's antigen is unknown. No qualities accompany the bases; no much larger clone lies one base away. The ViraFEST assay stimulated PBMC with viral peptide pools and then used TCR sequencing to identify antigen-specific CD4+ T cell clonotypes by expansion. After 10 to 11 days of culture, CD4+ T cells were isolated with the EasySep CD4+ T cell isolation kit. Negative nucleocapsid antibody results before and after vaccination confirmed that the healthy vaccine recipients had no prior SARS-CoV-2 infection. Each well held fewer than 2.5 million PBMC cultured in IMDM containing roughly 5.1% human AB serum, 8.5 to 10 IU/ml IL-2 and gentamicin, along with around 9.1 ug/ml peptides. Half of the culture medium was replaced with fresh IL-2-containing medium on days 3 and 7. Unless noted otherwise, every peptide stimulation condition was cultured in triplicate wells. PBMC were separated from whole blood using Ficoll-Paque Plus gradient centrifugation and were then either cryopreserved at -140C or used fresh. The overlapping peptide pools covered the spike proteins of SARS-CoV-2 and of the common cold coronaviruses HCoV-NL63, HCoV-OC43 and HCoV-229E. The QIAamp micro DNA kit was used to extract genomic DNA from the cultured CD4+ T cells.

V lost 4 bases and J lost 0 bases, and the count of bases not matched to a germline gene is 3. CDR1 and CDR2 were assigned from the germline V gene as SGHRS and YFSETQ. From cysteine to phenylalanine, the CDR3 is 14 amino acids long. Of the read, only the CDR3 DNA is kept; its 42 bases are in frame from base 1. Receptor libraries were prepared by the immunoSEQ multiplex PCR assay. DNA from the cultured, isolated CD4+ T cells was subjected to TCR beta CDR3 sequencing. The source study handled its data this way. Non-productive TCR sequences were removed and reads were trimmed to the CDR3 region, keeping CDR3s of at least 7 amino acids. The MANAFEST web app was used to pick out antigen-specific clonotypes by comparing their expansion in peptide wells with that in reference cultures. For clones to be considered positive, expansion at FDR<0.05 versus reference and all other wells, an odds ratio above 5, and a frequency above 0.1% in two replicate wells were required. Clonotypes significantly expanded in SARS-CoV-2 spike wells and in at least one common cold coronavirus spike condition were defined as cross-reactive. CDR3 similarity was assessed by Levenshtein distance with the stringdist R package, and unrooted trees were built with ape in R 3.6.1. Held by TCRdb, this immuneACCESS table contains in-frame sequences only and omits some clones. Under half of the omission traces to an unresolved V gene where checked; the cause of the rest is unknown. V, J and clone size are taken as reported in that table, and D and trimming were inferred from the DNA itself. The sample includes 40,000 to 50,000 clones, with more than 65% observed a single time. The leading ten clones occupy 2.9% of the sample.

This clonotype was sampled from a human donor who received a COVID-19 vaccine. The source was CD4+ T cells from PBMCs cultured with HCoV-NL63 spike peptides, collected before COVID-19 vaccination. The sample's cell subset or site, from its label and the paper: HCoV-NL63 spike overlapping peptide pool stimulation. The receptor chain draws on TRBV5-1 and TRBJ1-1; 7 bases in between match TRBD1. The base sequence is TGCGCCAGCAGCACGGACAGGTTGAACACTGAAGCTTTCTTT. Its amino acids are CASSTDRLNTEAFF.